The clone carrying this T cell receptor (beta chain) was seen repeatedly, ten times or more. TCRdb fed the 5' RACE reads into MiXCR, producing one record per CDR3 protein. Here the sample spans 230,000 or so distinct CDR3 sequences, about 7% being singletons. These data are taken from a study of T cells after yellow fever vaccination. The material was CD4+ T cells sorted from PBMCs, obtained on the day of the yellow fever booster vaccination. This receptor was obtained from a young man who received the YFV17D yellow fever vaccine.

CDR3 in amino acids: CASSLDPSGRTEQYF. The CDR3 nucleotides are TGCGCCAGCAGCTTGGATCCTAGCGGGAGGACTGAGCAGTACTTC. The rearrangement joins TRBV5-1 to TRBJ2-7; 11 bases line up with TRBD2. V gave up 0 bases and J gave up 7 bases; unmatched junction bases: 6. The CDR3 extends over 15 amino acids. Germline assignment: CDR1 SGHRS and CDR2 YFSETQ.